The clone carrying this T cell receptor beta chain has just a few counts. The antigen remains undetermined. The record originates from a study of blood T cells in healthy people across ages. It was with a sample-barcoded 5' primer and a J-beta primer mix that a second PCR of roughly 7 to 12 cycles was run. From each sample, at least 2.5 million paired-end reads containing CDR3 were obtained. TCRdb analysed the 5' RACE reads with MiXCR anew, one entry per CDR3 protein. Of some 690,000 distinct CDR3 sequences listed, 20% to 25% are singletons. Each sample gave at least 6.5 million isolated PBMCs. Overall study results and limits: Possibly confounding the expanded clonotype changes was the fact that donor CMV status was unknown. Long-lived donors had more naive CD4+ cells and higher diversity than aged donors.

V was shortened by 2 bases and J by 6 bases, with 23 bases between the two germline ends. The CDR3 consists of 16 residues. The germline gives CDR1 DFQATT, CDR2 SNEGSKA (reference sequence). The chain recombines TRBV20-1 with TRBJ2-7; tentatively, D is TRBD1 or TRBD2 (5 bases each). Source material: blood. The origin of this receptor is a man aged 65 to 79 in good health. CDR3 in DNA: TGCAGTGCTAGACCAACTTCAGGGAGAGATGGTCGCGAGCAGTACTTC. It translates to CSARPTSGRDGREQYF.